This T cell receptor beta chain was sequenced during a study of cytomegalovirus exposure and HLA in healthy donors (dated 2017 in TCRdb). Turning to the overall study: An earlier analysis of some 500 of the donors reported roughly 300 Gb of sequence data and some 100 million unique TCR beta sequences from about 200 million T cells. In an earlier analysis of over 550 of the donors, high-throughput TCR beta sequencing was used to judge whether each TCR beta V gene segment behaved as functional or pseudogenic. Four or five DR-DQ haplotypes were handled as single units for association and clustering because linkage in the cohort was strong. The study profiled the T cell repertoires of 500 to 800 subjects by immunosequencing and related them to cytomegalovirus serostatus. All discovery cohort repertoires had been generated on a single sequencing platform. Approximately 310 gigabases of sequencing data and some 85 million unique TCR sequences were included in an early release covering 500 to 750 HLA-typed donors. Typing coverage varied by locus: about 620-630 donors for A, B, C, DRB1 and DQB1; approximately 560 for DQA1; 600 to 610 for DPA1; about 450 for DPB1. A later analysis re-examined previously published TCR beta repertoires from hundreds of donors and added high-resolution HLA genotyping to investigate patterns of TCR occurrence. On average, roughly 200,000 unique TCR beta nucleotide sequences were sequenced per donor among fewer than 500 genotyped donors of the cohort, with around 19% of those sequences being non-productive. A later genetic analysis used genome-wide SNP genotypes for about 60% of the roughly 700 donors, treating that subset as a discovery cohort. The aim of the study was to test whether cataloging public T cell receptors could identify signatures of past pathogen exposure. A separate validation cohort of roughly 130 different subjects was used in addition to the 666-subject first cohort. The study combined high-throughput TCR immunosequencing, statistical association of individual TCRs with disease status, and machine learning to predict cytomegalovirus infection status. Rather than using new phenotypic data, the later analysis identified candidate immune exposures from TCR beta sequences and from how often those sequences occurred across donors. Among the roughly 400 genotyped donors, roughly 80% belonged to the genetic ancestry cluster associated with self-reported Caucasian donors. Donor age, sex, ethnicity and CMV serostatus were collected together with the repertoire data. HLA typing covered class I and class II loci at four-digit resolution.

In this sample, this clone turned up a few times. Its antigen has not been determined. Base qualities are missing; no much larger clone stands one base away. A distance of 17 bases separates the germline ends of V and J, which lose 6 bases and 6 bases respectively. From a lookup of the germline V gene, CDR1 and CDR2 are MNHNS and SASEGT. CDR3 length: 15 amino acids, cysteine to phenylalanine. The DNA shown is the 45-base CDR3, in frame from base 1. Library prep was done by the immunoSEQ multiplex PCR assay. A mixture of 60 forward primers for TCR Vbeta segments and 13 reverse primers for TCR Jbeta segments was used in the multiplex PCR. The CDR3 region of rearranged TCR beta genes was amplified from genomic DNA by a multiplex PCR assay. The amplified TCR beta libraries were sequenced on the Illumina HiSeq System as 87-base-pair reads. In the source study's methods: A later analysis counted around 72 million unique TCR beta chains across the 666 repertoires, and roughly 11 million of these chains were shared by at least two donors. To remove PCR and sequencing errors, raw reads were error-corrected and collapsed into unique sequences using a nearest-neighbor algorithm that merged closely related sequences. Alignment of CDR3 sequences to IMGT reference sequences was used to assign V, D and J gene segments. For a sequence to be retained, a match of at least six nucleotides was required to both a V gene segment and a J gene segment. Rearrangements were classified as productive when the CDR3 lacked stop codons and remained in frame with V and J, and all other rearrangements were classified as non-productive. Following IMGT convention, CDR3 was defined as the stretch from the second conserved V-encoded cysteine up to the conserved J-encoded phenylalanine. In an earlier analysis of more than 550 of the donors, sequences lacking an unambiguous match to a single V gene segment were excluded. In an earlier analysis of approximately 590 of the donors, V segments were called functional above 56.7% productive rearrangements and were called segregating when the between-donor standard deviation exceeded 5%. A statistical classification framework was developed to diagnose cytomegalovirus status using the catalog of TCR beta chain sequences. A later analysis assigned V and J genes by comparing TCR nucleotide sequences with IMGT/GENE-DB human TR gene sequences. In a later analysis, CDR3 sequences and most-parsimonious VDJ recombination scenarios were assigned using the TCRdist pipeline. In a later analysis, each TCR beta chain was defined by its CDR3 amino acid sequence together with its V-gene family, and reads without a unique V-gene family were excluded. A later analysis removed roughly 590 highly shared, low-generation-probability nucleotide sequences to deal with suspected cross-contamination and a sequencing artifact. In a later analysis, a clonal expansion index for each public chain was calculated from normalized within-repertoire ranks of inferred template counts. Generation probabilities in a later analysis came from a VDJ recombination model fitted to out-of-frame rearrangements, and those results were checked against IGoR. In a later analysis, hypergeometric tests were used to score TCR-TCR, TCR-HLA and TCR-CMV co-occurrence, with a repertoire-size bias correction applied to TCR pairs. A later analysis estimated false discovery rates by permuting HLA or CMV assignments 20 times. In a later analysis, co-occurring TCRs were grouped with DBSCAN, and TCRdist sequence similarity was added when clustering was performed within HLA-allele-positive subsets. Repertoires with fewer than 30,000 or more than 120,000 public chains were left out of co-occurrence clustering, as were about 5 repertoires with anomalous nucleotide sharing. Sourced from immuneACCESS, this table was stored by TCRdb with only in-frame sequences that have V and J called. A share of the clones is absent; for the studies checked, an unresolved V gene accounts for under half, and the remainder has no known explanation. V and J calls and clone size are those listed in that table; D and trimming were worked out from the DNA. For this sample the table gives about 83,000 clones, of which approximately 80% were detected only once. The ten largest clones capture around 2% of the sample.

The cohort comprised fewer than 700 healthy bone marrow donors. All cohort members were sampled while nominally healthy, although unrecorded immune exposures were likely present. The donor tested CMV seronegative and was one of the 352 seronegative cohort members. A peripheral blood sample was provided by each donor, and peripheral blood mononuclear cells were used for TCR beta sequencing. The Qiagen DNeasy Blood Extraction Kit was used to extract genomic DNA from the blood cell samples. Paper-wide results and their limitations: While some public TCRs were present in many individuals, most TCR sequences turned up only very rarely across donors. Because counts were too low, about 18 rarely observed V segments, including chromosome 9 orphons, were left out of the earlier analysis of about 620 of the donors. Compared with equally common non-associated chains, HLA-associated TCR beta chains in a later analysis were more clonally expanded and had lower generation probabilities. Some IMGT-functional V segments, including TRBV6-2 and TRBV6-3, could not be told apart with the 87-base-pair reads, so those segments were excluded. According to a later analysis, parvovirus B19, influenza, CMV and Epstein-Barr virus appeared linked to several top co-occurrence clusters. CMV serostatus was the only immune exposure information available for the cohort. In vitro tests confirmed that a few of the cytomegalovirus-associated TCR beta chains recognize cytomegalovirus antigens. Strong co-occurrence of HLA alleles, especially DR and DQ, made assigning TCR associations to individual alleles difficult. According to a later genetic analysis, donors in an Asian-associated ancestry cluster had fewer N-insertions in productive TCRs than the approximately 610-donor mean. Most CMV-associated TCR beta chains appeared to be HLA-restricted in a later analysis, and the HLA associations seemed to be driven largely by CMV exposure. A cluster of highly shared sequence variants was judged likely to be a technical artifact of the sequencing pipeline. Presence/absence analyses assumed roughly uniform sequencing depth across donors, an assumption that may not hold. Only TCR beta chains were sequenced in this cohort, and the absence of alpha or paired-chain data limited detectable features. A further reported finding was that TCR beta sequences accurately predicted the HLA-A and HLA-B alleles for most subjects in the first cohort. In an earlier analysis of some 640 of the donors, most TCR beta V segments were observed in productive rearrangements about 87% or about 30% of the time, broadly matching IMGT annotations. The study listed 164 TCR beta chains as associated with cytomegalovirus. Because some donors lacked HLA typing at each locus, the association tests relied only on the typed subset. The classifier was reported to diagnose cytomegalovirus status with high specificity and sensitivity in both the original and validation cohorts. At a false discovery rate of 0.05, a later analysis linked under 20,000 TCR beta sequences to specific HLA alleles. Correlated functional status among segregating V segments might reflect linkage disequilibrium, but an unknown experimental factor could not be ruled out. It was suggested by the authors that the approach could potentially be generalized to other disease states and immunological phenotypes. In a later genetic analysis, a missense DCLRE1C variant was associated with V-gene and J-gene trimming of TCR beta chains, and the association was replicated in an independent cohort. According to a later analysis, TCR association rates differed among HLA loci, with DRB1 alleles showing the most associated TCRs and HLA-C alleles showing the fewest.

This TCR was recovered from a woman in her thirties in good health and CMV-seronegative. The V and J genes are TRBV6-1 and TRBJ1-4, with TRBD1 perhaps the D gene, on 5 matching bases. Sequencing was carried out using PBMCs. The CDR3 protein is CASSLGAGTDEKLFF. The base sequence is TGTGCCAGCAGCTTAGGGGCAGGGACTGATGAAAAACTGTTTTTT.